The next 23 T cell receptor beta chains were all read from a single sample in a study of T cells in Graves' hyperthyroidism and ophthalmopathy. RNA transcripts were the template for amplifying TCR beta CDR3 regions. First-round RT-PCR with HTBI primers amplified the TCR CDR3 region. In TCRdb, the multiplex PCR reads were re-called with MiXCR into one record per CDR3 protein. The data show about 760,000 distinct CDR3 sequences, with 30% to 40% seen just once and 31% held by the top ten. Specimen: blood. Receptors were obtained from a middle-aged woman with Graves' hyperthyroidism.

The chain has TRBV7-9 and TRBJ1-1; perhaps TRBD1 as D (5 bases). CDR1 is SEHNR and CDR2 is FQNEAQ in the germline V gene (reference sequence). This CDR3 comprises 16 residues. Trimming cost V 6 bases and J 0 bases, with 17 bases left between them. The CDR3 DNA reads TGTGCCAGCAGGCGACTAGCGGGACTCATGAACACTGAAGCTTTCTTT. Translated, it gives CASRRLAGLMNTEAFF.

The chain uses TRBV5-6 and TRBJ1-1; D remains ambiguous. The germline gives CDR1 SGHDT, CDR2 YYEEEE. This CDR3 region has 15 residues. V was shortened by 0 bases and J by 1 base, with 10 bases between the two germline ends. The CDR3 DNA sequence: TGTGCCAGCAGCTTGGCCATAGGGTCGAACACTGAAGCTTTCTTT. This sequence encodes CASSLAIGSNTEAFF.

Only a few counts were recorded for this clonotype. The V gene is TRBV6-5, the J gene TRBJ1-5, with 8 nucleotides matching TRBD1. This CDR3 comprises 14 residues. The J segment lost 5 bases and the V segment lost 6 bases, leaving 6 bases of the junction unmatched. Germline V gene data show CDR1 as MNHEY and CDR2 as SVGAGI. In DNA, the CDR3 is TGTGCCAGCAGGGGTGGACAGGGCGATCAGCCCCAGCATTTT. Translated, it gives CASRGGQGDQPQHF.

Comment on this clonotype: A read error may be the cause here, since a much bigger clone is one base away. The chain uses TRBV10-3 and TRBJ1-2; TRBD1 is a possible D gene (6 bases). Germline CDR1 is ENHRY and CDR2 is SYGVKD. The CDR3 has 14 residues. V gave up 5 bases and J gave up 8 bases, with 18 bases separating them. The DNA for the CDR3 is TGTGCCATCAGTTGGACAGCTGATAGGATAGGCTACACCTTC. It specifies CAISWTADRIGYTF.

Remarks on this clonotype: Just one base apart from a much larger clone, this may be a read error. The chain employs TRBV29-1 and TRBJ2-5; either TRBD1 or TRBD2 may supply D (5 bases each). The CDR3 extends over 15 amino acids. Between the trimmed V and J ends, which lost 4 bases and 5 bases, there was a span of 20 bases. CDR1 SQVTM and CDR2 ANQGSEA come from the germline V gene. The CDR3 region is CSVGRDVGFSETQYF. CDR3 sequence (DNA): TGCAGCGTTGGAAGGGACGTTGGGTTCTCGGAGACCCAGTACTTC.

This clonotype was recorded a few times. The CDR3 sequence is CASSQDLGAWGLHF. CDR3 DNA sequence: TGTGCCAGCAGCCAAGATCTAGGGGCCTGGGGGCTCCACTTT. V gene TRBV3-1 combines with J gene TRBJ1-6; D may be TRBD1 (5 bases). Trimming took 0 bases from V and 16 from J, leaving 16 bases between them. The CDR3 sequence is 14 residues long. Germline CDR1 reads LGHDT; CDR2 reads YNNKEL (reference sequence).

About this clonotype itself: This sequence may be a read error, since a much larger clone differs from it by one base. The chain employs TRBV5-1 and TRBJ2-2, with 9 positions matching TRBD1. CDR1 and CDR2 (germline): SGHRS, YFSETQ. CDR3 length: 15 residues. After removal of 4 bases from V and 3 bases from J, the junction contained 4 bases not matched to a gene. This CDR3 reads CASSEQGAHTGELFF. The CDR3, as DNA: TGCGCCAGCAGCGAACAGGGGGCGCACACCGGGGAGCTGTTTTTT.

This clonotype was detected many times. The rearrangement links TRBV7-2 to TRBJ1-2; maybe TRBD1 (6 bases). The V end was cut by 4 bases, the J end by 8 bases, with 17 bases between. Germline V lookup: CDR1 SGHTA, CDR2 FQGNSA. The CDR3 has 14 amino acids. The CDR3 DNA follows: TGTGCCAGCAGCTCATATCGGACAGCCGACGGCTACACCTTC. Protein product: CASSSYRTADGYTF. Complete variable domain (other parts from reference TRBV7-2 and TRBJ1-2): GAGVSQSPSNKVTEKGKDVELRCDPISGHTALYWYRQSLGQGLEFLIYFQGNSAPDKSGLPSDRFSAERTGGSVSTLTIQRTQQEDSAVYLCASSSYRTADGYTFGSGTRLTVV.

CDR3 amino acids: CASGRQGHNQPQHF. The CDR3 DNA follows: TGTGCCAGCGGTAGACAGGGACACAATCAGCCCCAGCATTTT. The V call is TRBV2, the J call TRBJ1-5; TRBD1 matches at 7 bases. Germline V gene lookup returns CDR1 SNHLY and CDR2 FYNNEI. The V gene end was trimmed by 8 bases and the J gene end by 3 bases; junction bases not matched to a gene: 7. The CDR3 is 14 amino acids.

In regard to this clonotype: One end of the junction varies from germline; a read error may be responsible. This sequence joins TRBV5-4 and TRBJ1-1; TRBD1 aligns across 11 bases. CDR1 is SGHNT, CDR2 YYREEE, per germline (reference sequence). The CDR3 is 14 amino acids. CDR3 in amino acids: CASSLKDRGPEASF. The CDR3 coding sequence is TGTGCCAGCAGCTTAAAGGACAGGGGGCCTGAAGCTTCCTTT.

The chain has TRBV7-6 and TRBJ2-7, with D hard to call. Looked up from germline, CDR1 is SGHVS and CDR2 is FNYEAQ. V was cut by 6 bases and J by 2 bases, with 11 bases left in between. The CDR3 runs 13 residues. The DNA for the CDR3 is TGTGCCAGCAGTATAGAACACACCTACGAGCAGTACTTC. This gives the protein CASSIEHTYEQYF.

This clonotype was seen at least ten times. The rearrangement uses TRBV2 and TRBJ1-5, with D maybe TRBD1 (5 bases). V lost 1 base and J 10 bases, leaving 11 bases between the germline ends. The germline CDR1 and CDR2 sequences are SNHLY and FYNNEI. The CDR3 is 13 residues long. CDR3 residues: CASSEGQGGPQHF. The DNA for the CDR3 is TGTGCCAGCAGTGAAGGTCAGGGAGGACCCCAGCATTTT.

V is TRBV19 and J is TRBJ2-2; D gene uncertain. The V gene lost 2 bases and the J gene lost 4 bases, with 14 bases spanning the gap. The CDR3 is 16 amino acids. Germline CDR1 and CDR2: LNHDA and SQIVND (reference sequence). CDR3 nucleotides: TGTGCCAGTAGTATAATGAGACCATCGGGCACCGGGGAGCTGTTTTTT. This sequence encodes CASSIMRPSGTGELFF.

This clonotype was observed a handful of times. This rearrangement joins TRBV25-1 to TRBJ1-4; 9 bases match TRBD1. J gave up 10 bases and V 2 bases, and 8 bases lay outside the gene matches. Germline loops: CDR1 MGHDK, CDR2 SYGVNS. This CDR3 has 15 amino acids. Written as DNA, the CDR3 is TGTGCCAGCAGTGAAGCGGGACAGGGTGTCCGAAAACTGTTTTTT. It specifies CASSEAGQGVRKLFF. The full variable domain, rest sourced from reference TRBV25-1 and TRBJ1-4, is EADIYQTPRYLVIGTGKKITLECSQTMGHDKMYWYQQDPGMELHLIHYSYGVNSTEKGDLSSESTVSRIRTEHFPLTLESARPSHTSQYLCASSEAGQGVRKLFFGSGTQLSVL.

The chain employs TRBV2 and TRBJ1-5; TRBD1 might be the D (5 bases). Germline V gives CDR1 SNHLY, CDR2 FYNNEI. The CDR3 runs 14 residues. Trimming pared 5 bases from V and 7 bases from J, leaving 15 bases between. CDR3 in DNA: TGTGCCAGCAGTTTAGGTTTGGGGACCCAGCCCCAGCATTTT. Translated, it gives CASSLGLGTQPQHF.

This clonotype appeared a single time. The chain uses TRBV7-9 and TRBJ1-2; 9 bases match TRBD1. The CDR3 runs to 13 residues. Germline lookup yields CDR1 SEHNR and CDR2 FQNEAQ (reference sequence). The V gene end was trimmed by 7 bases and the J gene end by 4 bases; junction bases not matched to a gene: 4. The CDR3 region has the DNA TGTGCCAGCACCAGGACAGGGGCCTATGGCTACACCTTC. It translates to CASTRTGAYGYTF.

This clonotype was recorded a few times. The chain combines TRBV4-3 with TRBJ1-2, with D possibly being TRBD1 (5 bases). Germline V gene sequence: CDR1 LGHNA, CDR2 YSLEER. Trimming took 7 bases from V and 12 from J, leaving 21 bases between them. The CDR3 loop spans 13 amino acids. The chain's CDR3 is CASTPQRGERNTF. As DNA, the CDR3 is TGCGCCAGCACTCCTCAGCGGGGGGAGAGAAACACCTTC.

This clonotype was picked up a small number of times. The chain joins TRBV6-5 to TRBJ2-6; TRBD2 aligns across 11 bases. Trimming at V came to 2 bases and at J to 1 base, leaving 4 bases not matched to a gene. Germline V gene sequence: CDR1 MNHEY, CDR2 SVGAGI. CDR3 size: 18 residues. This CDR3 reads CASSYAGLAESGANVLTF. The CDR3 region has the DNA TGTGCCAGCAGTTACGCGGGACTAGCGGAATCTGGGGCCAACGTCCTGACTTTC.

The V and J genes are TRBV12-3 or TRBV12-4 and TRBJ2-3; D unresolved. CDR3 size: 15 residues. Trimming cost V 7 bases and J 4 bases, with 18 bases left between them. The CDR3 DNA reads TGTGCCAGCACCCTAGGCTCGATATCGTCAGATACGCAGTATTTT. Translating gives CASTLGSISSDTQYF.

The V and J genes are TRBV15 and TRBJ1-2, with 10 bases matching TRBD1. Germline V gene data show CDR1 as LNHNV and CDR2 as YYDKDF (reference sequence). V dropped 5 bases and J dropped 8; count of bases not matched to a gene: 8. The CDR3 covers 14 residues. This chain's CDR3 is CATSYRQGAKGYTF. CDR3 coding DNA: TGTGCCACCAGCTACCGACAGGGGGCGAAGGGCTACACCTTC.

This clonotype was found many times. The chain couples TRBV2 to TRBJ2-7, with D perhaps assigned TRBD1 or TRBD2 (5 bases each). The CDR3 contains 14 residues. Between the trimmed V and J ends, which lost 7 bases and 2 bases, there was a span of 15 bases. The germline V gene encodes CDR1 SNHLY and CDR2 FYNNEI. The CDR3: CASTTMGETYEQYF. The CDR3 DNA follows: TGTGCCAGCACCACGATGGGGGAGACCTACGAGCAGTACTTC.

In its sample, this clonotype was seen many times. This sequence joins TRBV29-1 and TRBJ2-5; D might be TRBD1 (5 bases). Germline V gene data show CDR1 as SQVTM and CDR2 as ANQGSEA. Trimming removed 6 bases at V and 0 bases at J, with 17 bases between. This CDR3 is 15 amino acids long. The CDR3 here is CSVAPPSGNQETQYF. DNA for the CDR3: TGCAGCGTGGCCCCACCATCAGGGAACCAAGAGACCCAGTACTTC.

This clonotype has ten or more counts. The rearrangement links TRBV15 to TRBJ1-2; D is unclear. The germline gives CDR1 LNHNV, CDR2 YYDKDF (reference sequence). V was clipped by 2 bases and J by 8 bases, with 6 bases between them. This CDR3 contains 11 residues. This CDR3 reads CATSRNGGYTF. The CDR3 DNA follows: TGTGCCACCAGCAGAAATGGAGGCTACACCTTC.